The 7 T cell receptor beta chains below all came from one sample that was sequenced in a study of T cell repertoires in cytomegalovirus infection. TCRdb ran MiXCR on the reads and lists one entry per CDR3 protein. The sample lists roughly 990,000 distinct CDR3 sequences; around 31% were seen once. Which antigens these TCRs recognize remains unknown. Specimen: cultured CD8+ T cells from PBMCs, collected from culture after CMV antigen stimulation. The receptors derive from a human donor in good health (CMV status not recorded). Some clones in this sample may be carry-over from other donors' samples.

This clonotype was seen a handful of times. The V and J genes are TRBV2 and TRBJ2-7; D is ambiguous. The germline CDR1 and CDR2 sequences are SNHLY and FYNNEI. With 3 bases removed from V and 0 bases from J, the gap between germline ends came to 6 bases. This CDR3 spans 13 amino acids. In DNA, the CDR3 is TGTGCCAGCAGTGAGAACAGCTCCTACGAGCAGTACTTC. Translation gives CASSENSSYEQYF.

DNA for the CDR3: TGTGCCAGCAGCCCATGGCAGCCCGGGGAAAAACTGTTTTTT. It is translated as CASSPWQPGEKLFF. The J gene is TRBJ1-4, the V gene TRBV7-6, with D uncertain. There are 14 residues in the CDR3. The V end was cut by 5 bases, the J end by 8 bases, with 15 bases between. CDR1 is SGHVS and CDR2 is FNYEAQ in the germline V gene. The variable domain in full, with the rest retrieved from reference TRBV7-6 and TRBJ1-4, is GAGVSQSPRYKVTKRGQDVALRCDPISGHVSLYWYRQALGQGPEFLTYFNYEAQQDKSGLPNDRFSAERPEGSISTLTIQRTEQRDSAMYRCASSPWQPGEKLFFGSGTQLSVL.

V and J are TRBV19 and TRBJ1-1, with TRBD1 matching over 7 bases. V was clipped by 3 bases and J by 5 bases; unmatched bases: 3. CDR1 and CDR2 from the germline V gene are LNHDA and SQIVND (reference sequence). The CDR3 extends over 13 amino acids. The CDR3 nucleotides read TGTGCCAGTAGTATTGCAGGGGGGACTGAAGCTTTCTTT. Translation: CASSIAGGTEAFF.

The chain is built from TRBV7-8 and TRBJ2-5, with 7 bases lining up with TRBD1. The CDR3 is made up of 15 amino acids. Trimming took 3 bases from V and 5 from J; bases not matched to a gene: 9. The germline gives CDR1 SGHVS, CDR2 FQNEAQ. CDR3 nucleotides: TGTGCCAGCAGCTTTTGGGACAGCAGTATGGAGACCCAGTACTTC. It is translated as CASSFWDSSMETQYF.

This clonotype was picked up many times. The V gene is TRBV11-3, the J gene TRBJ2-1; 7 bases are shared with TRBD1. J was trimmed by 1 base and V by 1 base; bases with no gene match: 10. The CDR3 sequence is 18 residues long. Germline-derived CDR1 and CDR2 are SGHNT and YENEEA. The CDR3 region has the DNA TGTGCCAGCAGCTTAGGAAAGACAGGGCGAGGGTCCTACAATGAGCAGTTCTTC. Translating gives CASSLGKTGRGSYNEQFF.

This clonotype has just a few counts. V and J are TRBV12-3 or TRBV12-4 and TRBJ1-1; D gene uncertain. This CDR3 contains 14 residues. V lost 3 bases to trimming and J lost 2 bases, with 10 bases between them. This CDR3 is CASSLFMANTEAFF. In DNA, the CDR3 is TGTGCCAGCAGTTTGTTCATGGCAAACACTGAAGCTTTCTTT.

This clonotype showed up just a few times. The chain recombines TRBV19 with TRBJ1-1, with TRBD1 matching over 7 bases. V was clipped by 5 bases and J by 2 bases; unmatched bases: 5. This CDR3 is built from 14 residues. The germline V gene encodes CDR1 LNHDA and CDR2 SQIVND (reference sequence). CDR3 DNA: TGTGCCAGTAGTCCCCAGGGGGACAACACTGAAGCTTTCTTT. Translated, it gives CASSPQGDNTEAFF.